This T cell receptor (beta chain) is from a study of beta chain features in type 1 diabetes. Turning to the study itself: The number of sorted cells examined across all samples was around 99 million. Findings and limits, study-wide: Moderate yet significant TCRB CDR3 shortening was seen in Type 1 diabetes patients in all four CD4+ subsets.

Germline-derived CDR1 and CDR2 are SGDLS and YYNGEE. This CDR3 spans 11 amino acids. Deletions cut 3 bases from V and 8 bases from J, with 8 bases between. A remark on this clone: The antigen remains unidentified.

Sampling consisted of one heparinised blood draw per donor, averaging around 120 mL. Isolated RNA was reverse transcribed in full, so expressed TCRB transcripts were sequenced. Sequencing of naive, central memory and regulatory T cell samples gave an average of roughly 3.4 million reads. The protocol was immunoSEQ multiplex PCR, while the TCRdb copy is restricted to in-frame clones and leaves out a portion. The table shows about 660,000 clones, with 11% to 15% occurring only once. J is TRBJ1-2 and V is TRBV9; D may be TRBD1 (5 bases). This clonotype originated in a man between 18 and 35 years old with type 1 diabetes. The sample consisted of naive CD4+ T cells from blood. The CDR3 loop is CASSATEGYTF. Written as DNA, the CDR3 is TGTGCCAGCAGCGCGACAGAGGGCTACACCTTC.